One and the same sample provided the 32 T cell receptor beta chains below, sequenced in a study of control samples from healthy donors and cancer patients. The repertoire was sequenced with immunoSEQ multiplex PCR; TCRdb's copy has only in-frame clones and lacks some. This table holds approximately 210,000 clones, 91% found once. The sample was blood. Receptor source: a man aged 25 to 45 in good health.

In its sample, this clone was seen once. The chain recombines TRBV5-5 with TRBJ1-3, with unresolved D. Germline-derived CDR1 and CDR2 are SGHKS and YYEKEE (reference sequence). The CDR3 is 15 residues long. V lost 4 bases and J lost 2, with 13 bases in between. This CDR3 is CASSLDGKPGNTIYF. CDR3 in DNA: TGTGCCAGCAGCCTGGACGGGAAACCTGGAAACACCATATATTTT.

The rearrangement joins TRBV9 to TRBJ2-7; 11 bases map to TRBD1. The CDR3 covers 15 residues. Germline values: CDR1 SGDLS, CDR2 YYNGEE. Losses at the gene ends were 3 bases for V and 4 bases for J; bases not matched to a gene: 6. CDR3 residues: CASSDSGTGGYEQYF. The CDR3 DNA sequence: TGTGCCAGCAGCGATTCCGGGACAGGGGGTTACGAGCAGTACTTC.

This clone came up once. The chain combines TRBV11-3 with TRBJ2-2; D is perhaps TRBD1 (6 bases). The CDR3 loop spans 16 amino acids. Germline CDR1 SGHNT, CDR2 YENEEA. The V gene lost 6 bases and the J gene lost 0 bases, with 14 bases spanning the gap. CDR3: CASRAGQNTNTGELFF. The DNA for the CDR3 is TGTGCCAGCAGGGCCGGACAGAATACGAACACCGGGGAGCTGTTTTTT.

This clone has just one count. V and J are TRBV4-1 and TRBJ2-3, with 7 bases matching TRBD2. The trim removed 3 bases at V and 3 bases at J, leaving 3 bases unmatched. Germline V gives CDR1 MGHRA, CDR2 YSYEKL. The CDR3 is made up of 14 amino acids. The CDR3 DNA reads TGCGCCAGCAGCCACGGGGGGAATACAGATACGCAGTATTTT. This encodes CASSHGGNTDTQYF.

This clone was recorded a few times. CDR3 in amino acids: CASSLGQVTTNEKLFF. DNA for the CDR3: TGTGCCAGCAGCCTTGGACAGGTGACAACTAATGAAAAACTGTTTTTT. The chain combines TRBV7-9 with TRBJ1-4; 7 bases line up with TRBD1. V trimming: 5 bases; J trimming: 0 bases; junction bases outside the gene matches: 6. The CDR3 covers 16 residues. Germline CDR1 reads SEHNR; CDR2 reads FQNEAQ (reference sequence).

This clone showed up just once. This chain links TRBV6-5 with TRBJ1-1; weak D call: TRBD1 (6 bases). The CDR3 is made up of 15 amino acids. Germline V gene sequence: CDR1 MNHEY, CDR2 SVGAGI. V was pared by 5 bases and J by 3 bases, with 16 bases between. The CDR3 nucleotides read TGTGCCAGCAGTCCCCGCAGGGGAGGTGACACTGAAGCTTTCTTT. Protein sequence: CASSPRRGGDTEAFF.

The chain has TRBV30 and TRBJ1-6; 9 bases fit TRBD1. CDR3 length: 14 residues. V trimming: 4 bases; J trimming: 7 bases; junction bases outside the gene matches: 5. Germline V gene sequence: CDR1 GTSNPN, CDR2 SVGIG (reference sequence). CDR3 loop: CAWNSGQGNSPLHF. The CDR3 region has the DNA TGTGCCTGGAACTCGGGACAGGGAAATTCACCCCTCCACTTT.

In this sample, this clone turned up a few times. The chain carries TRBV19 and TRBJ1-1; TRBD1 might be the D (5 bases). Looked up from germline, CDR1 is LNHDA and CDR2 is SQIVND (reference sequence). The CDR3 has 18 residues. V shed 4 bases and J shed 1 base, with 22 bases lying between them. The CDR3 sequence is CASSTPPGTGRGNTEAFF. DNA of the CDR3: TGTGCCAGTAGTACTCCTCCCGGGACCGGCCGGGGGAACACTGAAGCTTTCTTT.

The rearrangement links TRBV2 to TRBJ2-2; D unclear. The V end was cut by 1 base, the J end by 9 bases, with 12 bases between. CDR1 is SNHLY and CDR2 is FYNNEI in the germline V gene. CDR3 size: 14 residues. The CDR3 bases are TGTGCCAGCAGTGAAGGTCTTGGTTATAGGGAGCTGTTTTTT. Protein: CASSEGLGYRELFF.

This clone was seen only once. This rearrangement joins TRBV19 to TRBJ1-1; 9 nucleotides match TRBD1. Germline CDR1 is LNHDA and CDR2 is SQIVND (reference sequence). The CDR3 consists of 16 residues. V lost 6 bases and J lost 1; bases outside the gene matches: 9. The CDR3 sequence: CASRLSRDRENTEAFF. The CDR3 nucleotides are TGTGCCAGTAGACTGTCCCGGGACAGGGAGAACACTGAAGCTTTCTTT.

V and J are TRBV30 and TRBJ2-1, with 15 nucleotides matching TRBD2. The CDR3 has 17 residues. CDR1 GTSNPN and CDR2 SVGIG come from the germline V gene (reference sequence). V dropped 2 bases and J dropped 2; count of bases not matched to a gene: 4. As DNA, the CDR3 is TGTGCCTGGAGTTCGCGGACTAGCGGGGGGGCCTACAATGAGCAGTTCTTC. This sequence encodes CAWSSRTSGGAYNEQFF.

This chain joins TRBV7-2 and TRBJ2-3; the D is unclear. The CDR3 totals 14 residues. In germline, CDR1 is SGHTA, CDR2 FQGNSA. Trimming shortened V by 1 base and J by 2 bases, and 7 bases separated the two germline ends. In nucleotides, the CDR3 is TGTGCCAGCAGCTTAGTGCAGAACACAGATACGCAGTATTTT. It specifies CASSLVQNTDTQYF.

The chain has TRBV7-9 and TRBJ2-1; 12 bases map to TRBD2. This CDR3 is built from 16 residues. Germline V gene sequence: CDR1 SEHNR, CDR2 FQNEAQ (reference sequence). V trimming: 1 base; J trimming: 4 bases; junction bases outside the gene matches: 2. CDR3 sequence (DNA): TGTGCCAGCAGCTTAGGACTAGCGGGGGCGTACAATGAGCAGTTCTTC. It specifies CASSLGLAGAYNEQFF.

This CDR3 reads CASKDRIYEQYF. CDR3 in DNA: TGTGCCAGCAAGGACAGGATCTACGAGCAGTACTTC. This sequence joins TRBV6-5 and TRBJ2-7, with 7 bases lining up with TRBD1. The CDR3 consists of 12 residues. Germline CDR1 is MNHEY and CDR2 is SVGAGI. After removal of 7 bases from V and 3 bases from J, the junction contained 3 bases not matched to a gene.

This rearrangement joins TRBV19 to TRBJ2-7; no reliable D call. Trimming took off 4 bases at V and 3 bases at J, with 7 bases between the two ends. Germline CDR1 and CDR2: LNHDA and SQIVND (reference sequence). The CDR3 is 12 amino acids. In DNA form, the CDR3 reads TGTGCCAGTAGTAGAAATGGCTACGAGCAGTACTTC. Amino acids: CASSRNGYEQYF.

V usage is TRBV2 and J usage is TRBJ1-5; the D gene is possibly TRBD1 (5 bases). The V end lost 7 bases, the J end lost 3 bases, and 10 bases lay between the germline ends. Germline CDR1 and CDR2: SNHLY and FYNNEI. This CDR3 contains 13 residues. The CDR3 protein is CASKEGLNQPQHF. The CDR3 bases are TGTGCCAGCAAAGAGGGACTCAATCAGCCCCAGCATTTT.

The chain recombines TRBV27 with TRBJ1-2; TRBD1 is a possible D gene (5 bases). This CDR3 comprises 16 residues. The V gene lost 7 bases and the J gene lost 2 bases, with 20 bases spanning the gap. Germline CDR1 MNHEY, CDR2 SMNVEV (reference sequence). The CDR3: CASTRGLGEGNYGYTF. The CDR3, as DNA: TGTGCCAGCACCCGCGGTTTAGGGGAGGGGAACTATGGCTACACCTTC.

The chain uses TRBV25-1 and TRBJ1-3; possible D gene TRBD1, 5 bases. This CDR3 is 14 amino acids long. Germline assignment: CDR1 MGHDK and CDR2 SYGVNS. The V end was cut by 5 bases, the J end by 0 bases, with 8 bases between. Here the CDR3 reads CASSSRASGNTIYF. In DNA form, the CDR3 reads TGTGCCAGCAGTAGCAGGGCCTCTGGAAACACCATATATTTT.

This chain joins TRBV29-1 and TRBJ1-3; D gene uncertain. The CDR3 totals 12 residues. From germline, CDR1 is SQVTM and CDR2 ANQGSEA. Trimming left V 7 bases short and J 7 bases short, with 14 bases between. Written as DNA, the CDR3 is TGCAGCGCAATGACGGTAGGGAACACCATATATTTT. This codes for CSAMTVGNTIYF.

The chain has TRBV3-1 (or the pseudogene TRBV3-2) and TRBJ1-2; a weak D match, TRBD1 (5 bases). The CDR3 is 13 residues long. Germline V CDR1 and CDR2: LGHDT, YNNKEL (reference sequence). Deletions cut 6 bases from V and 2 bases from J, with 10 bases between. The CDR3 DNA reads as TGTGCCAGCAGTCCCGGGGCCAACTATGGCTACACCTTC. Translating it yields CASSPGANYGYTF.

The DNA for the CDR3 is TGCGCCAGCAGCGTAGGGGACAGTGACTACGAGCAGTACTTC. Translation gives CASSVGDSDYEQYF. The rearrangement joins TRBV5-1 to TRBJ2-7, with 7 bases fitting TRBD1. The V segment lost 4 bases and the J segment 3 bases; nucleotides outside the gene matches: 7. This CDR3 has 14 residues. CDR1 is SGHRS, CDR2 YFSETQ, per germline.

The chain links TRBV7-2 to TRBJ1-6; 7 bases align to TRBD1. The ends lost 5 bases at V and 10 bases at J; junction bases unmatched: 5. The CDR3 runs 13 residues. Germline V gene sequence: CDR1 SGHTA, CDR2 FQGNSA. CDR3 loop: CASSLGQDSPLHF. The CDR3 bases are TGTGCCAGCAGCCTAGGACAGGACTCACCCCTCCACTTT.

The V call is TRBV2, the J call TRBJ2-3, with TRBD1 matching 8 bases. CDR1 and CDR2 from the germline V gene are SNHLY and FYNNEI. This CDR3 contains 14 residues. V was pared by 8 bases and J by 0 bases, with 4 bases of the junction left unmatched. CDR3 residues: CASADRGSTDTQYF. The CDR3 DNA reads as TGTGCCAGCGCCGACAGGGGTAGCACAGATACGCAGTATTTT.

V usage is TRBV10-1 and J usage is TRBJ1-2; D call uncertain. V lost 6 bases to trimming and J lost 1 base, with 21 bases between them. This CDR3 has 17 amino acids. Germline CDR1 WNHNN, CDR2 SYGVQD (reference sequence). CDR3 DNA: TGCGCCAGCAGATCCACCCTCGCCACCGCGTTTAACTATGGCTACACCTTC. It is translated as CASRSTLATAFNYGYTF.

The chain couples TRBV12-5 to TRBJ1-4, with a tentative D call TRBD1 (6 bases). Trimming shortened V by 6 bases and J by 7 bases, and 12 bases separated the two germline ends. In germline, CDR1 is LGHNT, CDR2 FRNRAP. CDR3 size: 13 residues. This chain's CDR3 is CASGRDTSEKLFF. The CDR3 bases are TGTGCTAGTGGCCGGGACACTTCTGAAAAACTGTTTTTT.

This clone has just one count. This rearrangement joins TRBV30 to TRBJ1-1; D perhaps matches TRBD1 (5 bases). Trimming stripped 1 base from V and 1 base from J, with 7 bases between. The CDR3 contains 13 residues. Germline V gives CDR1 GTSNPN, CDR2 SVGIG (reference sequence). DNA for the CDR3: TGTGCCTGGAGTGCCCAGGGGAACACTGAAGCTTTCTTT. This codes for CAWSAQGNTEAFF.

The chain combines TRBV10-2 with TRBJ1-2, with a tentative D call TRBD1 (6 bases). The CDR3 sequence is 17 residues long. CDR1 and CDR2 (germline): WSHSY, SAAADI. The V end lost 5 bases, the J end lost 3 bases, and 22 bases lay between the germline ends. The CDR3 reads CASSSGGETFYYYGYTF. CDR3 sequence (DNA): TGCGCCAGCAGTTCCGGGGGCGAGACTTTCTACTACTATGGCTACACCTTC.

V gene TRBV6-5 combines with J gene TRBJ1-6; D is unclear. The CDR3 has 15 amino acids. Germline V gene lookup returns CDR1 MNHEY and CDR2 SVGAGI. Trimming pared 8 bases from V and 9 bases from J, leaving 20 bases between. CDR3 loop: CASHSQSARGSPLHF. The CDR3, as DNA: TGTGCCAGCCACTCTCAGTCGGCGCGGGGTTCACCCCTCCACTTT.

This clone was recorded once. The CDR3 reads CAWGQGRATNEKLFF. Written as DNA, the CDR3 is TGTGCCTGGGGACAGGGACGGGCAACTAATGAAAAACTGTTTTTT. This rearrangement joins TRBV30 to TRBJ1-4; TRBD1 matches at 8 bases. The CDR3 contains 15 residues. J was trimmed by 0 bases and V by 5 bases; bases with no gene match: 5. Germline CDR1 is GTSNPN and CDR2 is SVGIG (reference sequence).

V and J are TRBV6-2 or TRBV6-3 and TRBJ2-3; 8 bases agree with TRBD2. Germline CDR1 and CDR2: MNHEY and SVGEGT. The junction had 8 bases not matched to a gene; V was cut back by 5 bases and J by 4 bases. CDR3 length equals 15 residues. CDR3 residues: CASSLHTSGADTQYF. In nucleotides, the CDR3 is TGTGCCAGCAGTCTACATACTAGCGGAGCAGATACGCAGTATTTT.

This sequence joins TRBV12-5 and TRBJ1-2, with D possibly TRBD1 on 5 matching bases. From germline, CDR1 is LGHNT and CDR2 FRNRAP. The CDR3 runs 17 residues. The V end was cut by 5 bases, the J end by 4 bases, with 23 bases between. CDR3 sequence: CASGIKTPGLRGYGYTF. Written as DNA, the CDR3 is TGTGCTAGTGGTATAAAGACCCCGGGACTACGGGGCTATGGCTACACCTTC. Full variable domain (outside the CDR3, taken from reference TRBV12-5 and TRBJ1-2): DARVTQTPRHKVTEMGQEVTMRCQPILGHNTVFWYRQTMMQGLELLAYFRNRAPLDDSGMPKDRFSAEMPDATLATLKIQPSEPRDSAVYFCASGIKTPGLRGYGYTFGSGTRLTVV.

The rearrangement uses TRBV24-1 and TRBJ1-2, with 8 bases aligning to TRBD1. This CDR3 region has 17 residues. CDR1 KGHDR and CDR2 SFDVKD come from the germline V gene. The trim removed 4 bases at V and 0 bases at J, leaving 9 bases unmatched. In DNA, the CDR3 is TGTGCCACCAGTGACCACCGGACAGGGACCCCTAACTATGGCTACACCTTC. Protein: CATSDHRTGTPNYGYTF.